This entry concerns a single T cell receptor (beta chain). Its specificity is unknown. The data originate from a study of T cell responses to AZD1222 COVID-19 vaccine. Overall study findings and caveats: Spike-specific TCR breadth and depth both grew after two AZD1222 doses.

V shed 4 bases, J shed 2 bases, and the junction held 10 bases outside the gene matches. CDR3 length: 16 amino acids. Per germline, CDR1 SNHLY and CDR2 FYNNEI. The method was immunoSEQ multiplex PCR; TCRdb's version includes in-frame clones alone and lacks a portion of them. The sample shows around 140,000 clones, over 75% of them seen only once. The receptor's source is an adult in good health. The rearrangement joins TRBV2 to TRBJ2-7, with TRBD1 matching 8 bases. The specimen was peripheral blood, collected on day 0 of AZD1222 vaccination. The CDR3 is CASSVRSGTGTYEQYF. In DNA, the CDR3 is TGTGCCAGCAGTGTTAGATCCGGGACAGGAACCTACGAGCAGTACTTC.